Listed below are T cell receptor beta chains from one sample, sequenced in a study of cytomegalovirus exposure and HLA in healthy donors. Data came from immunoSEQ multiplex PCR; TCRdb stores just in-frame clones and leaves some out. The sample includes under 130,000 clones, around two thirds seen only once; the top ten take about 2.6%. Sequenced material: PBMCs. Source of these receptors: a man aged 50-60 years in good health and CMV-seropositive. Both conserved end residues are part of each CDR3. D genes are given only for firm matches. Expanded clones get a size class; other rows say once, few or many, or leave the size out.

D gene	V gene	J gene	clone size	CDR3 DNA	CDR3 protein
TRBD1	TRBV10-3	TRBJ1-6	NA	TGTGCCATCAGGACAGGGGAGCGGTCACCCCTCCACTTT	CAIRTGERSPLHF
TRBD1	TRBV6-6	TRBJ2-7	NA	TGTGCCAGCAGCTGGGACAGGGGCGAGCAGTACTTC	CASSWDRGEQYF
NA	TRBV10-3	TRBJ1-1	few	TGTGCCATCAGTACAGTGAACACTGAAGCTTTCTTT	CAISTVNTEAFF
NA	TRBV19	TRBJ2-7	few	TGTGCCAGTAGTATGGTTGGGTTTGCTAGATCCTACGAGCAGTACTTC	CASSMVGFARSYEQYF
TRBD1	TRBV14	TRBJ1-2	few	TGTGCCAGCAGCCTTCAGACAGGGACTGGCTACACCTTC	CASSLQTGTGYTF
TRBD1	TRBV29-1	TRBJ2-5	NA	TGCAGCGTTGATAGGACAGGGGGGTTTCAAGAGACCCAGTACTTC	CSVDRTGGFQETQYF
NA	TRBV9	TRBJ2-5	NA	TGTGCCAGCAGCGTAGATCTGTACCAAGAGACCCAGTACTTC	CASSVDLYQETQYF
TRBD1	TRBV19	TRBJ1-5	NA	TGTGCCAGTAAGTACAGGGGGAGTTCTAGCAATCAGCCCCAGCATTTT	CASKYRGSSSNQPQHF
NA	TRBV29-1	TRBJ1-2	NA	TGCAGCGTTGAACAGGCTTACTATGGCTACACCTTC	CSVEQAYYGYTF
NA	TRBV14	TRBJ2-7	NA	TGTGCCAGCATCAACCCAACGCTGAGGGTTTACGAGCAGTACTTC	CASINPTLRVYEQYF
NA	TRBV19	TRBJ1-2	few	TGTGCCAGTAGTGTGTCAGGGGTAGGCTACACCTTC	CASSVSGVGYTF
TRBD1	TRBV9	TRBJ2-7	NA	TGTGCCAGCAGCCCACCGACAGGGGCGGTCTACGAGCAGTACTTC	CASSPPTGAVYEQYF
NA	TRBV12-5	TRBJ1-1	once	TGTGCTAGTGGTCTGGGACGACCGGGTGTAGTTACTGAAGCTTTCTTT	CASGLGRPGVVTEAFF
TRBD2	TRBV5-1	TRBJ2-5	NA	TGCGCCAGTACTAGCGGTCAAGAGACCCAGTACTTC	CASTSGQETQYF
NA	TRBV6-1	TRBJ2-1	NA	TGTGCCAGCAGCCTCGAGTACGGTGAGCAGTTCTTC	CASSLEYGEQFF
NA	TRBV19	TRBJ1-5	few	TGTGCCAGTTCTCCGGGTAACAGGGTAGGTCAGCCCCAGCATTTT	CASSPGNRVGQPQHF
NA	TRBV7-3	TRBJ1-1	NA	TGTGCCAGCAGCTTCTCCCACGGGGGCACTGAAGCTTTCTTT	CASSFSHGGTEAFF
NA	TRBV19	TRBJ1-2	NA	TGTGCCAGTAGTGGGGAGGGACTGAGGACTTACCGTGGCTACACCTTC	CASSGEGLRTYRGYTF
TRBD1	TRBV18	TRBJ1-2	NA	TGTGCCAGCTCACCGGTAACAGGGGGCAACTATGGCTACACCTTC	CASSPVTGGNYGYTF
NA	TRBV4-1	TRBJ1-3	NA	TGCGCCAGCAGCCAAACAGGTGGGGGCACTGGAAACACCATATATTTT	CASSQTGGGTGNTIYF
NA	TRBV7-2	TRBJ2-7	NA	TGTGCCAGCACCGCGGGGGCCTCCTACGAGCAGTACTTC	CASTAGASYEQYF
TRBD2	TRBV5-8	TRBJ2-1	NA	TGTGCCAGCAGCCACGGACTAGAAGACTACAATGAGCAGTTCTTC	CASSHGLEDYNEQFF
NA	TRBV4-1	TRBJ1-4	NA	TGCGCCAGCAGCCTCCAGGCTGCAACTAATGAAAAACTGTTTTTT	CASSLQAATNEKLFF
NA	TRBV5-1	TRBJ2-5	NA	TGCGCCAGCAGCTTGCGCTCGGGTAGCGGTAACCAAGAGACCCAGTACTTC	CASSLRSGSGNQETQYF
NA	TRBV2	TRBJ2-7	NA	TGTGCCAGCAACAGTGATCGGTACGAGCAGTACTTC	CASNSDRYEQYF
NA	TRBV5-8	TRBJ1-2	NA	TGTGCCAGCAGCTTGTTAAAGCGTGGCTACACCTTC	CASSLLKRGYTF
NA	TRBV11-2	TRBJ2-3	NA	TGTGCCAGCAGCCCGAACCAGGAAGATACGCAGTATTTT	CASSPNQEDTQYF